The source of this TCR beta chain is a study of early stage breast cancer tumors. Study as a whole: About 70% of the 16 invasive tumors were ER+, PR+ and HER2-. Study results and limitations: In most of the 16 patients, blood comparison separated tumor from normal breast. Unsorted bulk genomic DNA sequencing lacked pairing and functional marker data. Tumors had approximately 2.7-fold higher T cell density and higher clonality than adjacent normal breast tissue.

Regarding this clone: The antigen is not known.

The table came from immunoSEQ multiplex PCR; TCRdb's copy has only in-frame clones and leaves some out. This table has under 35,000 clones, almost 85% appearing once. Germline V CDR1 and CDR2: WNHNN, SYGVQD (reference sequence). The V and J ends lost 6 bases and 3 bases, in that order; junction bases with no gene match: 4. The CDR3 sequence is 14 residues long. The clonotype originates from a person aged 50-59 years with breast cancer. The chain is built from TRBV10-1 and TRBJ2-3, with 9 nucleotides matching TRBD2. Source material: blood. The CDR3 bases are TGCGCCAGCAGGGAGACTAGCGGAACAGATACGCAGTATTTT. Amino acids: CASRETSGTDTQYF.